One and the same sample provided the 22 T cell receptor beta chains below, sequenced in a study of T-cell reconstitution after alpha-beta-depleted transplantation in children. Unique molecular identifiers were built into the TCRbeta library. TCRdb reprocessed the PCR reads via MiXCR and lists one record per CDR3 protein. This sample has more than 550,000 distinct CDR3 sequences; roughly 10% occur once, and the top ten carry less than 5%. The sequences come from PBMCs from the stem cell graft donor, collected from the stem cell graft. These receptors came from a human donor who donated a stem cell graft to a child with acute myeloid leukemia.

This clonotype was found a few times. The V gene is TRBV11-2, the J gene TRBJ1-4; tentatively, D is TRBD1 (5 bases). CDR3 length equals 15 residues. Germline loops: CDR1 SGHAT, CDR2 FQNNGV. Trimming took 4 bases from V and 3 from J, leaving 12 bases between them. This CDR3 is CASSSTGGPNEKLFF. In DNA form, the CDR3 reads TGTGCCAGCAGCTCAACGGGGGGACCTAATGAAAAACTGTTTTTT.

V and J are TRBV2 and TRBJ2-7, with a possible D match to TRBD1 (6 bases). The germline V gene has CDR1 SNHLY and CDR2 FYNNEI. Trimming removed 6 bases at V and 5 bases at J, with 20 bases between. The length of the CDR3 is 15 residues. The chain's CDR3 is CASSEPRGSENEQYF. CDR3 bases: TGTGCCAGCAGCGAGCCCAGGGGCTCGGAAAACGAGCAGTACTTC.

The chain is built from TRBV6-5 and TRBJ2-2; D gene ambiguous. The length of the CDR3 is 15 residues. The V end was cut by 2 bases, the J end by 7 bases, with 14 bases between. CDR1 MNHEY and CDR2 SVGAGI come from the germline V gene. In DNA form, the CDR3 reads TGTGCCAGCAGTTACGTTTCGGGCTCAGGCGGGGAGCTGTTTTTT. Translating it yields CASSYVSGSGGELFF.

This clonotype occurred many times. The chain couples TRBV12-3 or TRBV12-4 to TRBJ2-4; 16 nucleotides line up with TRBD2. V was clipped by 4 bases and J by 1 base; unmatched bases: 10. CDR3 length: 20 residues. Here the CDR3 reads CASSSSGTSGRARAKNIQYF. DNA of the CDR3: TGTGCCAGCAGTTCCTCAGGGACTAGCGGGAGGGCCAGGGCCAAAAACATTCAGTACTTC.

The rearrangement links TRBV12-3 or TRBV12-4 to TRBJ1-6; a possible D gene is TRBD1 (5 bases). Between the trimmed V and J ends, which lost 3 bases and 10 bases, there was a span of 13 bases. This CDR3 is 14 amino acids long. The DNA of the CDR3 is TGTGCCAGCAGTTTGCAGGGATGGAGATCACCCCTCCACTTT. This gives the protein CASSLQGWRSPLHF.

The chain couples TRBV6-1 to TRBJ1-6, with D perhaps TRBD1 (6 bases). V was cut by 1 base and J by 5 bases, with 18 bases left in between. CDR1 is MNHNS, CDR2 SASEGT, per germline. The CDR3 sequence is 18 residues long. The CDR3 nucleotides are TGTGCCAGCAGTGAAGTCGATTCTTGGGGGGCAGATAATTCACCCCTCCACTTT. Translation: CASSEVDSWGADNSPLHF.

The table lists this clonotype with many counts. This chain links TRBV29-1 with TRBJ2-5; D call uncertain. The CDR3 runs to 12 residues. Between the trimmed V and J ends, which lost 4 bases and 1 base, there was a span of 7 bases. CDR1 is SQVTM and CDR2 is ANQGSEA in the germline V gene. CDR3 sequence (DNA): TGCAGCGTTGTCAGAGTCCAAGAGACCCAGTACTTC. Protein sequence: CSVVRVQETQYF.

This chain links TRBV2 with TRBJ1-1; no definite D call. Germline V gene data show CDR1 as SNHLY and CDR2 as FYNNEI. Trimming stripped 7 bases from V and 0 bases from J, with 6 bases between. The CDR3 spans 12 residues. CDR3 protein: CASTKVNTEAFF. The CDR3 nucleotides read TGTGCCAGCACTAAAGTGAACACTGAAGCTTTCTTT.

In its sample, this clonotype was seen many times. This rearrangement joins TRBV15 to TRBJ2-1, with 10 bases aligning to TRBD2. From germline, CDR1 is LNHNV and CDR2 YYDKDF (reference sequence). The CDR3 spans 15 residues. J gave up 9 bases and V 3 bases, and 8 bases lay outside the gene matches. The CDR3 reads CATSRSSGSWGEQFF. The CDR3 nucleotides are TGTGCCACCAGCAGGTCTAGCGGGAGCTGGGGTGAGCAGTTCTTC.

The sample holds a few counts of this clonotype. The chain couples TRBV27 to TRBJ1-2; no clear D. There are 14 residues in the CDR3. Germline lookup yields CDR1 MNHEY and CDR2 SMNVEV (reference sequence). The V and J ends lost 5 bases and 4 bases respectively, with 14 bases between them. DNA for the CDR3: TGTGCCAGCAGTCCATCGTTTAACGTCTATGGCTACACCTTC. Residues: CASSPSFNVYGYTF.

V gene TRBV5-1 combines with J gene TRBJ2-7, with 8 bases lining up with TRBD2. V shed 3 bases and J 3 bases; nucleotides not matched to a gene: 14. Germline V lookup: CDR1 SGHRS, CDR2 YFSETQ. CDR3 size: 17 residues. The CDR3 DNA reads as TGCGCCAGCAGCTCCGGCGGCCACCGGACTAGCTACTACGAGCAGTACTTC. Residues: CASSSGGHRTSYYEQYF.

About this clonotype: One junction end does not reproduce the germline sequence, and a read error may be involved. This chain joins TRBV7-7 and TRBJ2-3; 12 nucleotides agree with TRBD2. CDR1 is SSHAT, CDR2 FNYEAQ, per germline (reference sequence). The CDR3 extends over 15 amino acids. The CDR3 here is CASSRLAGETDTQYF. The CDR3 nucleotides read TGTGCTAGCAGCCGACTAGCGGGAGAGACAGATACGCAGTATTTT.

In this sample, this clonotype turned up many times. V usage is TRBV28 and J usage is TRBJ1-6, with TRBD1 as a possible D gene (5 bases). The CDR3 totals 14 residues. Germline V lookup: CDR1 MDHEN, CDR2 SYDVKM. Trimming pared 6 bases from V and 6 bases from J, leaving 12 bases between. As DNA, the CDR3 is TGTGCCAGCAGCCCCGGGGCGGGTAATTCACCCCTCCACTTT. This codes for CASSPGAGNSPLHF.

This clonotype was picked up a small number of times. CDR3 residues: CASSVGAGSPNEQFF. The CDR3 DNA is TGTGCCAGCAGCGTAGGGGCGGGATCCCCGAATGAGCAGTTCTTC. The chain couples TRBV9 to TRBJ2-1, with D maybe TRBD2 (6 bases). The ends were cut back, 0 bases at V and 7 bases at J, with 14 bases in the middle. This CDR3 is built from 15 residues. Looked up from germline, CDR1 is SGDLS and CDR2 is YYNGEE. The full variable domain, in which reference TRBV9 and TRBJ2-1 provide the parts outside the CDR3, is DSGVTQTPKHLITATGQRVTLRCSPRSGDLSVYWYQQSLDQGLQFLIQYYNGEERAKGNILERFSAQQFPDLHSELNLSSLELGDSALYFCASSVGAGSPNEQFFGPGTRLTVL.

This chain joins TRBV20-1 and TRBJ2-1; TRBD2 agrees at 13 bases. The CDR3 extends over 19 amino acids. The germline V gene encodes CDR1 DFQATT and CDR2 SNEGSKA (reference sequence). Germline trimming cut 0 bases from V and 1 base from J; bases unmatched to any gene: 9. The CDR3 DNA sequence: TGCAGTGCTAGAGATACTAGCGGGAGGGGTCCGGATTCCTACAATGAGCAGTTCTTC. As protein: CSARDTSGRGPDSYNEQFF.

This clonotype was seen a few times. J is TRBJ2-7 and V is TRBV7-9; D not resolved. Trimming pared 7 bases from V and 2 bases from J, leaving 15 bases between. This CDR3 has 14 residues. CDR1 and CDR2 (germline): SEHNR, FQNEAQ (reference sequence). In DNA form, the CDR3 reads TGTGCCAGCACCCTTGCTCCAGGTACCTACGAGCAGTACTTC. Translated, it gives CASTLAPGTYEQYF. The whole variable domain, remainder taken from reference TRBV7-9 and TRBJ2-7, is DTGVSQNPRHKITKRGQNVTFRCDPISEHNRLYWYRQTLGQGPEFLTYFQNEAQLEKSRLLSDRFSAERPKGSFSTLEIQRTEQGDSAMYLCASTLAPGTYEQYFGPGTRLTVT.

This chain joins TRBV20-1 and TRBJ1-5; no definite D call. The CDR3 has 13 amino acids. CDR1 DFQATT and CDR2 SNEGSKA come from the germline V gene (reference sequence). Between the trimmed V and J ends, which lost 7 bases and 11 bases, there was a span of 21 bases. The CDR3 region has the DNA TGCAGTGTCAAAGAAGGTTCGAGGTATGCCCAGCATTTT. It codes for CSVKEGSRYAQHF.

This chain connects TRBV11-2 to TRBJ1-2, with a weak D call TRBD1 (6 bases). This CDR3 is 15 amino acids long. Germline V gene sequence: CDR1 SGHAT, CDR2 FQNNGV. Trimming left V 1 base short and J 6 bases short, with 15 bases between. The CDR3 region has the DNA TGTGCCAGCAGCTTAGTCGGGGGCGGATCAGATGGCTACACCTTC. Translation gives CASSLVGGGSDGYTF.

This clonotype was seen ten or more times. The gene calls are TRBV12-3 or TRBV12-4 and TRBJ2-1, with a possible D match to TRBD1 (6 bases). Trimming took 6 bases from V and 7 from J, leaving 22 bases between them. This CDR3 region has 16 residues. The CDR3 DNA reads as TGTGCCAGCAGCCCATACATCCCCCAGCAGGGGAATGAGCAGTTCTTC. This encodes CASSPYIPQQGNEQFF.

In this sample, this clonotype turned up many times. V usage is TRBV3-1 and J usage is TRBJ2-1, with TRBD2 matching over 8 bases. Germline CDR1 and CDR2: LGHDT and YNNKEL (reference sequence). The CDR3 contains 15 residues. V trimming: 4 bases; J trimming: 8 bases; junction bases outside the gene matches: 10. The chain's CDR3 is CASSPHPGLAYEQFF. CDR3 DNA: TGTGCCAGCAGCCCTCACCCAGGACTAGCCTATGAGCAGTTCTTC.

This clonotype was detected only a few times. The rearrangement uses TRBV4-3 and TRBJ2-7; D may correspond to TRBD1 or TRBD2 (5 bases each). Trimming stripped 0 bases from V and 1 base from J, with 7 bases between. The CDR3 contains 14 residues. Germline CDR1 and CDR2: LGHNA and YSLEER. The CDR3 bases are TGCGCCAGCAGCCAAGAGTGGGGGTCCTACGAGCAGTACTTC. Translated, it gives CASSQEWGSYEQYF.

A word on this clonotype: It is unclear where the CDR3 begins or ends on the DNA, so no DNA is shown, and the CDR3 is as TCRdb lists it. The V call is TRBV7-2, the J call TRBJ2-1; the table gives TRBD2 as D, unverified against the DNA. Looked up from germline, CDR1 is SGHTA and CDR2 is FQGNSA. From its first to its last residue, the CDR3 has 14 amino acids. CDR3 sequence reads: CASSLVAGGSNEQF.